The present TCR beta chain was sequenced within a study of regulatory T cells in long-lasting Graves disease. TCR beta libraries were built with iRepertoire HTBI primers and Arm-PCR of CDR3 regions. Each CDR3 protein gets one entry after TCRdb re-called the multiplex PCR reads with MiXCR. The sample records about 620,000 distinct CDR3 sequences, about 15% being singletons. The germline CDR1 and CDR2 sequences are LGHDT and YNNKEL (reference sequence). The CDR3 totals 15 residues. The V end lost 1 base, the J end lost 6 bases, and 13 bases lay between the germline ends. Sample time point: newly diagnosed GD, antithyroid drugs for less than 3 months. Generation of the TCR library employed RNA extracted from PBMCs. This clonotype appeared many times. Its matching antigen is unknown. Points from the study as a whole: Accuracy was perhaps lowered by the small sample size. Persistent disease was characterized by preferential usage of TRBV28, TRBJ1-2 and TRBJ2-5.

This sample also appeared in a second study, on T cells in Graves' hyperthyroidism and ophthalmopathy. As that report states: Most expanded thyroid clonotypes above 0.001 also appeared in blood.

This sample comprised peripheral blood mononuclear cells (PBMCs), obtained at new diagnosis, from a patient treated with antithyroid drugs. This clonotype originated in a woman aged 25 to 45 with Graves disease. The chain carries TRBV3-1 and TRBJ1-5; D is ambiguous. The CDR3 reads CASSQVSVVGQPQHF. The CDR3 DNA follows: TGTGCCAGCAGCCAAGTCTCGGTGGTGGGTCAGCCCCAGCATTTT.